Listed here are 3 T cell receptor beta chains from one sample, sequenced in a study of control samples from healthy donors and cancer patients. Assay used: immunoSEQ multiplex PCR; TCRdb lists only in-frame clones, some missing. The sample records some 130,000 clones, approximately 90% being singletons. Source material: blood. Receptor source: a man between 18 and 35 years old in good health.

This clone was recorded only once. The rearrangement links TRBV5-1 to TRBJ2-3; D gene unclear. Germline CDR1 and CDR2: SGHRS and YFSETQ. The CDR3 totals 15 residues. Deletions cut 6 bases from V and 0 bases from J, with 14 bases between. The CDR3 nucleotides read TGCGCCAGCAATGAGGCGTTGGACAGCACAGATACGCAGTATTTT. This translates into CASNEALDSTDTQYF.

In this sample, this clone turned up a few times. The CDR3 here is CASSLPGSSYNEQFF. The CDR3 DNA is TGTGCCAGCAGCTTACCCGGGAGCTCCTACAATGAGCAGTTCTTC. The chain uses TRBV11-2 and TRBJ2-1; a weak D match, TRBD2 (6 bases). There are 15 residues in the CDR3. Germline CDR1 reads SGHAT; CDR2 reads FQNNGV. V shed 2 bases and J shed 0 bases, with 8 bases lying between them.

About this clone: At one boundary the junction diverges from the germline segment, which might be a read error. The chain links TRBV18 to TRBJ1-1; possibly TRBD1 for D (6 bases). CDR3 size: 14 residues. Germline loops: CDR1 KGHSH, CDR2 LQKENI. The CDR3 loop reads CASSPQGGDTEAFF. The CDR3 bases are TGTGCCAGCTCCCCACAGGGTGGAGACACTGAAGCTTTCTTT.